These T cell receptor beta chains were read from a single sample in a study of CD8+ T cells in alopecia areata. TCRdb's table, derived via immunoSEQ multiplex PCR, lists solely in-frame clones and lacks some. The table lists about 150,000 clones, 55% of them singletons. What was sequenced was CD4+ T cells sorted from blood. These receptors were obtained from a human donor in good health. Each CDR3 is given with its conserved first and last residue. The order of the fields is clone size, V gene, J gene, D gene, CDR3 DNA, CDR3 protein. The D gene is left open where the match is weak. Clone size is given for some rows only: seen once, a few or many times, or a class if the clone is expanded.

>few|TRBV29-1|TRBJ2-3|TRBD2
TGCAGCGTTACAGGACTAAGCGGGGAGGGTGCAGATACGCAGTATTTT
CSVTGLSGEGADTQYF
>-|TRBV6-4|TRBJ2-1|-
TGTGCCAGCAGTTCCATCGGGCAGATCGGCAATGAGCAGTTCTTC
CASSSIGQIGNEQFF
>-|TRBV28|TRBJ2-5|-
TGTGCCAGCAGTTCCCTCCAAGAGACCCAGTACTTC
CASSSLQETQYF
>few|TRBV2|TRBJ1-1|-
TGTGCCAGCAGAGGCCAGGGAACGAACACTGAAGCTTTCTTT
CASRGQGTNTEAFF
>few|TRBV29-1|TRBJ1-2|TRBD1
TGCAGCGTAGTTGAGACAGGGAAGTACTATGGCTACACCTTC
CSVVETGKYYGYTF
>few|TRBV5-1|TRBJ2-1|-
TGCGCCAGCAGCTTGCGTTTGGGAGATGAGCAGTTCTTC
CASSLRLGDEQFF
>-|TRBV29-1|TRBJ2-5|-
TGCAGCGTTGCTGAGGCGTACCAAGAGACCCAGTACTTC
CSVAEAYQETQYF
>-|TRBV29-1|TRBJ2-7|TRBD1
TGCAGCGTTGGAGACAGGGGGGGTACCTACGAGCAGTACTTC
CSVGDRGGTYEQYF
>-|TRBV7-9|TRBJ2-7|-
TGTGCCAGCACCTCTTGGACAGACTCCTACGAGCAGTACTTC
CASTSWTDSYEQYF
>few|TRBV5-1|TRBJ2-3|-
TGCGCCAGCAGCTTGGGGGCCACAGATACGCAGTATTTT
CASSLGATDTQYF
>-|TRBV7-2|TRBJ2-5|-
TGTGCCAGCAGCGGCGGGCCCTGGGAGACCCAGTACTTC
CASSGGPWETQYF
>few|TRBV9|TRBJ2-5|-
TGTGCCAGCAGCGTAGAATACGGGGAAGAGACCCAGTACTTC
CASSVEYGEETQYF